One T cell receptor (beta chain) is described in this entry. Participant reports of clinical history set cohort assignment. Authors' methods: Nucleated cell counts were estimated from reference gene primer amplification. Libraries were prepared by immunoSEQ multiplex PCR; TCRdb keeps only in-frame clonotypes and omits some of them. For V, J and clone size, that table is used; D and trimming come from the DNA. The sample has 150,000 or so clones, 70% to 90% seen once. The sample belongs to a study of blood T cell repertoires in COVID-19. The length of the CDR3 is 16 residues. Losses at the gene ends were 1 base for V and 4 bases for J; bases not matched to a gene: 9. Germline V gene lookup returns CDR1 SQVTM and CDR2 ANQGSEA.

This chain uses TRBV29-1 with TRBJ2-1; 8 nucleotides agree with TRBD1. Specimen: PBMCs or T cells enriched from blood (not recorded which). The TCR comes from a woman in her 50s who had recovered from COVID-19. CDR3 residues: CSVEVWRTGSYNEQFF. DNA of the CDR3: TGCAGCGTTGAAGTTTGGAGGACAGGGAGTTACAATGAGCAGTTCTTC.